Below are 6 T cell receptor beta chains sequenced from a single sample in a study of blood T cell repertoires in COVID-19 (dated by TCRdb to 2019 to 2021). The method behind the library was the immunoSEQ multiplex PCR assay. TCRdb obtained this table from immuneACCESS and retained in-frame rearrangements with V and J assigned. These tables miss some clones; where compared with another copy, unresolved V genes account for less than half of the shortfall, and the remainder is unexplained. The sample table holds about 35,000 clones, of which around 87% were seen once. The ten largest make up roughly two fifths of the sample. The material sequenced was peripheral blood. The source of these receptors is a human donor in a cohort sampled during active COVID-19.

The CDR3 nucleotides read TGTGCCAGTAGTGTGATTATCGAGACTGAAGCTTTCTTT. It specifies CASSVIIETEAFF. The gene calls are TRBV19 and TRBJ1-1; D remains unclear. Looked up from germline, CDR1 is LNHDA and CDR2 is SQIVND (reference sequence). Trimming removed 5 bases from V and 5 bases from J, with 12 bases in between. CDR3 length: 13 residues.

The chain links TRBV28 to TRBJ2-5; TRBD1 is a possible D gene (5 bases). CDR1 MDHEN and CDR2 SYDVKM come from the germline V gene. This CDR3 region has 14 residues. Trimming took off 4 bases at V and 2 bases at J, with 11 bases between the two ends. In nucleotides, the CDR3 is TGTGCCAGCAGTTCGAACAGGATTCAAGAGACCCAGTACTTC. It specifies CASSSNRIQETQYF.

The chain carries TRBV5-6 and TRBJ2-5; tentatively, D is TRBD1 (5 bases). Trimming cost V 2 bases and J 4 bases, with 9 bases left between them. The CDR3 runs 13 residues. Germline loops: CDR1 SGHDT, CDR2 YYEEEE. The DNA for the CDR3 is TGTGCCAGCAGCTTTGGACAATTAGAGACCCAGTACTTC. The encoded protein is CASSFGQLETQYF.

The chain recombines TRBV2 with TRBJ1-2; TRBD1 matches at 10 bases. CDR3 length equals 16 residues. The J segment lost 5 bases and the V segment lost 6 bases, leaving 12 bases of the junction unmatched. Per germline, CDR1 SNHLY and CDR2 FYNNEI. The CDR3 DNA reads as TGTGCCAGCAGAACCGGGACAGGGGATGGGATGTATGGCTACACCTTC. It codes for CASRTGTGDGMYGYTF.

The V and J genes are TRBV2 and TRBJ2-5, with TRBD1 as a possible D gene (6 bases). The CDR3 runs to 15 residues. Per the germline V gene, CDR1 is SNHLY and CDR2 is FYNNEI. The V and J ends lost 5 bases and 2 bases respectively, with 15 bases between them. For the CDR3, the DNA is TGTGCCAGCAGTAGACAGGCTCTAGGTCAAGAGACCCAGTACTTC. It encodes CASSRQALGQETQYF. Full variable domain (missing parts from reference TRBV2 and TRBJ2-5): EPEVTQTPSHQVTQMGQEVILRCVPISNHLYFYWYRQILGQKVEFLVSFYNNEISEKSEIFDDQFSVERPDGSNFTLKIRSTKLEDSAMYFCASSRQALGQETQYFGPGTRLLVL.

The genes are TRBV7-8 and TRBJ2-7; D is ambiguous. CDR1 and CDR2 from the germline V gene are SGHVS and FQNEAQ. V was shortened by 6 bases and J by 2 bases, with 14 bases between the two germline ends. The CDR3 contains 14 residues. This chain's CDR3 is CASRWSSSTYEQYF. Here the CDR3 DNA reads TGTGCCAGCAGGTGGAGTAGTTCTACCTACGAGCAGTACTTC.